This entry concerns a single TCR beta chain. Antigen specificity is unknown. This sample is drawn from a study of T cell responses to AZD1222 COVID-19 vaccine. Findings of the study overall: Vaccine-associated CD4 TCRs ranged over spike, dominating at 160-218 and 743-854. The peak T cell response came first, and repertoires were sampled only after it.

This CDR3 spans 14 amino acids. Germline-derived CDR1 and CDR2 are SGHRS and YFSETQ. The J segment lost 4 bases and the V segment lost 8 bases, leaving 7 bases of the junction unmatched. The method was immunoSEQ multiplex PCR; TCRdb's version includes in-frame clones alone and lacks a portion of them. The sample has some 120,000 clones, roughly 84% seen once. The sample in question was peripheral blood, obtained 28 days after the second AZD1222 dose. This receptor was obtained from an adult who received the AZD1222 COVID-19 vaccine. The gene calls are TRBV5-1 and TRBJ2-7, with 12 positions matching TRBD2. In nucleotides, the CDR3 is TGCGCCAGTACACGACTAGCGGGGGAGTACGAGCAGTACTTC. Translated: CASTRLAGEYEQYF. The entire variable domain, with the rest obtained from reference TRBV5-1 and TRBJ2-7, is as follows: KAGVTQTPRYLIKTRGQQVTLSCSPISGHRSVSWYQQTPGQGLQFLFEYFSETQRNKGNFPGRFSGRQFSNSRSEMNVSTLELGDSALYLCASTRLAGEYEQYFGPGTRLTVT.